This T cell receptor (beta chain) was found in a study of cytomegalovirus exposure and HLA in healthy donors. PCR was performed using 60 Vbeta and 13 Jbeta primers. The repertoire was sequenced with immunoSEQ multiplex PCR; TCRdb's copy has only in-frame clones and lacks some. The sample holds some 100,000 clones; roughly 70% are singletons and the top ten take 8% to 13%. Study-level results: The listing of 150 to 200 TCR beta chains classed them as cytomegalovirus-associated. Rarity characterized most TCR sequences, yet some public TCRs appeared in many donors.

All donors participated as healthy donors of bone marrow. These donors counted as nominally healthy when sampled, but unrecorded immune exposures were likely. With respect to this clone: The antigen is unknown.

This CDR3 spans 15 amino acids. V lost 5 bases and J 4 bases, leaving 17 bases between the germline ends. Looked up from germline, CDR1 is SGHAT and CDR2 is FQNNGV. The sample comprised PBMCs. This receptor was taken from a man aged 50-60 years in good health and CMV-seronegative. The chain carries TRBV11-2 and TRBJ1-2; D gene uncertain. In nucleotides, the CDR3 is TGTGCCAGCAGCGAAACGACACCTGTCCCCTATGGCTACACCTTC. Encoded protein: CASSETTPVPYGYTF.